Following are 6 T cell receptor beta chains from one sample sequenced in a study of cytomegalovirus exposure and HLA in healthy donors. Primers included in the PCR were 60 Vbeta and 13 Jbeta primers. Only in-frame clones appear in the TCRdb table, and some are missing; sequencing was by immunoSEQ multiplex PCR. The sample records roughly 100,000 clones, about three quarters being singletons. The sequencing input was PBMCs. These receptors were obtained from a male donor in good health and CMV-seronegative.

The chain uses TRBV6-6 and TRBJ1-1; a weak D match, TRBD1 (6 bases). Germline values: CDR1 MNHNY, CDR2 SVGAGI (reference sequence). This CDR3 is built from 14 residues. Trimming took off 6 bases at V and 0 bases at J, with 11 bases between the two ends. Written as DNA, the CDR3 is TGTGCCAGCAGCGGACAGTTATTGAACACTGAAGCTTTCTTT. It is translated as CASSGQLLNTEAFF.

This chain joins TRBV2 and TRBJ1-2; TRBD1 matches 9 bases. Looked up from germline, CDR1 is SNHLY and CDR2 is FYNNEI. There are 14 residues in the CDR3. Trimming took 6 bases from V and 3 from J; bases not matched to a gene: 5. In DNA form, the CDR3 reads TGTGCCAGCAGACAACAGGGGGCCCACTATGGCTACACCTTC. This encodes CASRQQGAHYGYTF.

This chain uses TRBV6-1 with TRBJ2-7; no firm D call. Germline CDR1 and CDR2: MNHNS and SASEGT. V lost 3 bases, J lost 1 base, and 4 bases lay in between. CDR3 length equals 12 residues. CDR3 coding DNA: TGTGCCAGCAGTGACAGTTCCTACGAGCAGTACTTC. Its protein is CASSDSSYEQYF.

This clone has only one observation. The V gene is TRBV7-9, the J gene TRBJ2-7; D call uncertain. The germline gives CDR1 SEHNR, CDR2 FQNEAQ (reference sequence). V gave up 1 base and J gave up 9 bases, with 7 bases separating them. CDR3 size: 11 residues. The CDR3 DNA reads as TGTGCCAGCAGCTTAGGTCCTCGGCAGTACTTC. It yields the protein CASSLGPRQYF. Full variable domain (missing parts from reference TRBV7-9 and TRBJ2-7): DTGVSQNPRHKITKRGQNVTFRCDPISEHNRLYWYRQTLGQGPEFLTYFQNEAQLEKSRLLSDRFSAERPKGSFSTLEIQRTEQGDSAMYLCASSLGPRQYFGPGTRLTVT.

This clone was detected a few times. The rearrangement uses TRBV5-1 and TRBJ2-5, with 12 bases aligning to TRBD2. This CDR3 region has 16 residues. V trimming: 4 bases; J trimming: 6 bases; junction bases outside the gene matches: 10. Germline V gene data show CDR1 as SGHRS and CDR2 as YFSETQ. CDR3 coding DNA: TGCGCCAGCAGCCCTACTGGGCTAGCGGGGGGGCAGACCCAGTACTTC. It codes for CASSPTGLAGGQTQYF.

V usage is TRBV7-8 and J usage is TRBJ2-7, with TRBD2 identical over 11 bases. The CDR3 consists of 20 residues. The germline gives CDR1 SGHVS, CDR2 FQNEAQ. After removal of 0 bases from V and 7 bases from J, the junction contained 20 bases not matched to a gene. The CDR3 reads CASSLALRGTSGSSTGEQYF. For the CDR3, the DNA is TGTGCCAGCAGCTTAGCGCTAAGGGGAACTAGCGGGAGTTCGACGGGGGAGCAGTACTTC.